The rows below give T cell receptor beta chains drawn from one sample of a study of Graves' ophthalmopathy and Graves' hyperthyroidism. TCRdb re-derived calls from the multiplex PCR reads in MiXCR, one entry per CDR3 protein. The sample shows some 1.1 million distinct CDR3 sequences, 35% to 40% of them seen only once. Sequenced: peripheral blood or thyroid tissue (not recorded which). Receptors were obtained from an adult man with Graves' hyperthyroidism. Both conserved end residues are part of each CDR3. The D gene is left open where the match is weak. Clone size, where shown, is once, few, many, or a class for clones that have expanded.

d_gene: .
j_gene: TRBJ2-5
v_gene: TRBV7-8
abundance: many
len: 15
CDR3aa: CASSLEVGDFETQYF
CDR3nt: TGTGCCAGCAGCTTAGAAGTAGGGGACTTTGAGACCCAGTACTTC

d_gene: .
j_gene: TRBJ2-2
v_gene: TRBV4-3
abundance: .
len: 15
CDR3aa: CASSQRLLNTGELFF
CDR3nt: TGCGCCAGCAGCCAAAGGCTTCTAAACACCGGGGAGCTGTTTTTT

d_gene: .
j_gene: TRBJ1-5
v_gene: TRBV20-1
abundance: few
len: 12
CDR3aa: CSARGIGQPQHF
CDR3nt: TGCAGTGCTAGGGGCATTGGTCAGCCCCAGCATTTT

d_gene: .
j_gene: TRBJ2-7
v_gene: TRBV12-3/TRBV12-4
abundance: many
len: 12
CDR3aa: CASRRDPTEQYF
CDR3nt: TGTGCCAGCAGGCGGGACCCCACAGAGCAGTACTTC

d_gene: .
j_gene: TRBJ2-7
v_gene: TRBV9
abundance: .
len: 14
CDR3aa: CASSVGADPYEQYF
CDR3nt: TGTGCCAGCAGCGTGGGGGCGGACCCCTACGAGCAGTACTTC

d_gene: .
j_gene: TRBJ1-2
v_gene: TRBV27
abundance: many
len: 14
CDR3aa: CASSANRATYGYTF
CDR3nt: TGTGCCAGCAGCGCAAACCGGGCCACCTATGGCTACACCTTC

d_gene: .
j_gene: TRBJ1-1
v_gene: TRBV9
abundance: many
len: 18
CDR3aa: CASSVPWLEWPSRAEAFF
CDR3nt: TGTGCCAGCAGCGTACCCTGGCTGGAGTGGCCGTCTAGGGCTGAAGCTTTCTTT

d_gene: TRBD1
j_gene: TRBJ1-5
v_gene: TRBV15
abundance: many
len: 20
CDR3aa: CATSRAPRGQGGYSNQPQHF
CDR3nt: TGTGCCACCAGCAGAGCCCCCCGAGGACAGGGGGGATATAGCAATCAGCCCCAGCATTTT

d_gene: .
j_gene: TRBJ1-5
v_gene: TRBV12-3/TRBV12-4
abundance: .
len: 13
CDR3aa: CASSLTQGQPQHF
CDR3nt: TGTGCCAGCAGTTTAACCCAGGGTCAGCCCCAGCATTTT

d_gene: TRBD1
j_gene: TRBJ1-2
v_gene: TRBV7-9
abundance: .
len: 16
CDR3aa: CASSLNLIDRAYGYTF
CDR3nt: TGTGCCAGCAGCTTAAACCTCATCGACAGGGCCTATGGCTACACCTTC

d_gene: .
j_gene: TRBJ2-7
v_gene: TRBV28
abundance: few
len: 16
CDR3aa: CASSPMGAGAGHEQYF
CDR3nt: TGTGCCAGCAGTCCAATGGGGGCAGGAGCGGGCCACGAGCAGTACTTC

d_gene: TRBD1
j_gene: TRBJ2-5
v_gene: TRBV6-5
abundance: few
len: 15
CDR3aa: CASSYSTGGVETQYF
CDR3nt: TGTGCCAGCAGTTACTCGACAGGGGGGGTGGAGACCCAGTACTTC

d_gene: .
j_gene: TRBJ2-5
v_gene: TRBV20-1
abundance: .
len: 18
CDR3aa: CSARKTGNTGEGQETQYF
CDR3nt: TGCAGTGCTAGAAAGACAGGGAACACCGGGGAGGGCCAAGAGACCCAGTACTTC

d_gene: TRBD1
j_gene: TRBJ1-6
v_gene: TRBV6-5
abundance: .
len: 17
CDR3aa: CASSYSPTRTGGPPLHF
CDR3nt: TGTGCCAGCAGTTACTCACCCACCAGGACAGGCGGTCCACCCCTCCACTTT

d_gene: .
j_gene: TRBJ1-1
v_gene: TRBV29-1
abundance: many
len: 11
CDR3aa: CSVVGIPEAFF
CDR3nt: TGCAGCGTTGTTGGGATACCTGAAGCTTTCTTT

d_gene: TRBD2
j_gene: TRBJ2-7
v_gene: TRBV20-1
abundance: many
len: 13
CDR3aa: CSAAGGRAYEQYF
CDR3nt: TGCAGTGCCGCCGGGGGGAGGGCCTACGAGCAGTACTTC

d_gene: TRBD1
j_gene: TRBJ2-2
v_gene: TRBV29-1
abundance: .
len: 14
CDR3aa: CSVGTGALTGELFF
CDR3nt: TGCAGCGTTGGGACAGGGGCCCTCACCGGGGAGCTGTTTTTT

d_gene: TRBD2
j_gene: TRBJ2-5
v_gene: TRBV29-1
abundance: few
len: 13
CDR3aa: CSVDRGSRETQYF
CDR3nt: TGCAGCGTTGATCGCGGGAGTCGGGAGACCCAGTACTTC

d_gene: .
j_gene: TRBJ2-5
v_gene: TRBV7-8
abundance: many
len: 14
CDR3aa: CASRVDRFQETQYF
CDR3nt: TGTGCCAGCAGAGTGGACCGCTTCCAAGAGACCCAGTACTTC

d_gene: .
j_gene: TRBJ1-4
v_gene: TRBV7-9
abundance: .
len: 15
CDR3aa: CASSPAGRADEKLFF
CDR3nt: TGTGCCAGCAGCCCGGCGGGACGAGCTGATGAAAAACTGTTTTTT